Presented here are 31 T cell receptor beta chains from one specimen sequenced in a study of Ad26.COV2.S vaccination and SARS-CoV-2 variants. Treatment defined: some 20 received Ad26.COV2.S at low or high dose, single or two shots; about 5 received placebo; per-sample allocation not given. Day 63 following the first vaccine or placebo injection was when the samples were taken. TCRdb keeps only in-frame clones here, not all; method: immunoSEQ multiplex PCR. In the table there are fewer than 400,000 clones, around four fifths of which are singletons. Here the sequenced sample was peripheral blood, taken in a trial of Ad26.COV2.S vaccine versus placebo. These receptors were obtained from a person aged 18-60 years who received the Ad26.COV2.S COVID-19 vaccine or a placebo.

This chain connects TRBV12-3 or TRBV12-4 to TRBJ1-1, with unresolved D. The CDR3 loop spans 13 amino acids. V shed 11 bases and J shed 1 base, with 14 bases lying between them. Here the CDR3 DNA reads TGTGCCTCTTCCGCGACATCGAACACTGAAGCTTTCTTT. Translated, it gives CASSATSNTEAFF.

The chain couples TRBV6-5 to TRBJ1-4; D gene ambiguous. Trimming pared 8 bases from V and 0 bases from J, leaving 13 bases between. CDR3 length: 15 amino acids. CDR1 is MNHEY and CDR2 is SVGAGI in the germline V gene. In DNA, the CDR3 is TGTGCCAGCCGCTTCCTGGGTGCAACTAATGAAAAACTGTTTTTT. Its translation: CASRFLGATNEKLFF.

V and J are TRBV6-5 and TRBJ2-4; D is perhaps TRBD2 (6 bases). This CDR3 contains 11 residues. Trimming shortened V by 2 bases and J by 11 bases, and 7 bases separated the two germline ends. Germline assignment: CDR1 MNHEY and CDR2 SVGAGI. CDR3 DNA: TGTGCCAGCAGTTACGCGGGGTTTCAGTACTTC. Translating it yields CASSYAGFQYF.

This chain connects TRBV28 to TRBJ1-5; no definite D call. This CDR3 has 14 amino acids. Germline V gives CDR1 MDHEN, CDR2 SYDVKM. V gave up 6 bases and J gave up 0 bases, with 9 bases separating them. As DNA, the CDR3 is TGTGCCAGCAGGACGGATTATAGCAATCAGCCCCAGCATTTT. Translation gives CASRTDYSNQPQHF.

The chain employs TRBV5-8 and TRBJ2-5; 8 nucleotides align to TRBD2. Germline CDR1 is SGHTS and CDR2 is YDEGEE. V was clipped by 4 bases and J by 7 bases; unmatched bases: 15. CDR3 length: 16 amino acids. The CDR3 is CASSPGPGTRSMTQYF. The CDR3 DNA follows: TGTGCCAGCAGCCCGGGACCCGGGACTAGGAGCATGACCCAGTACTTC.

V is TRBV18 and J is TRBJ2-5, with unresolved D. Germline CDR1 KGHSH, CDR2 LQKENI. Between the trimmed V and J ends, which lost 1 base and 4 bases, there was a span of 7 bases. The CDR3 loop spans 13 amino acids. The CDR3 loop reads CASSPLMAETQYF. The DNA for the CDR3 is TGTGCCAGCTCACCACTTATGGCAGAGACCCAGTACTTC.

This clone was recorded only once. This sequence joins TRBV18 and TRBJ1-5; D gene ambiguous. The CDR3 totals 13 residues. Per germline, CDR1 KGHSH and CDR2 LQKENI. Deletions cut 4 bases from V and 0 bases from J, with 4 bases between. The CDR3: CASSLSSNQPQHF. CDR3 nucleotides: TGTGCCAGCTCACTAAGTAGCAATCAGCCCCAGCATTTT.

The V and J genes are TRBV5-1 and TRBJ1-4, with TRBD1 matching 9 bases. The CDR3 sequence is 14 residues long. The V segment lost 8 bases and the J segment 7 bases; nucleotides outside the gene matches: 9. Germline V CDR1 and CDR2: SGHRS, YFSETQ. The CDR3 protein is CASRWGQGTEKLFF. For the CDR3, the DNA is TGCGCCAGTCGGTGGGGACAGGGTACTGAAAAACTGTTTTTT.

The chain links TRBV6-4 to TRBJ1-1; D unclear. V dropped 4 bases and J dropped 0 bases, with 6 bases sitting between them. The CDR3 is made up of 13 amino acids. Germline lookup yields CDR1 MRHNA and CDR2 SNTAGT. The CDR3 spells CASSASMNTEAFF. CDR3 in DNA: TGTGCCAGCAGTGCTAGTATGAACACTGAAGCTTTCTTT.

CDR3: CASSEAPRTSWETQYF. The CDR3 DNA sequence: TGTGCCAGCAGTGAAGCCCCTCGGACTAGTTGGGAGACCCAGTACTTC. The chain carries TRBV6-1 and TRBJ2-5; 7 bases fit TRBD2. Per the germline V gene, CDR1 is MNHNS and CDR2 is SASEGT. V was clipped by 0 bases and J by 5 bases; unmatched bases: 9. The CDR3 extends over 16 amino acids.

The genes are TRBV14 and TRBJ2-7; TRBD1 or TRBD2 may be the D gene (6 bases each). V was trimmed by 4 bases and J by 6 bases, leaving 13 bases between them. The CDR3 spans 13 residues. Germline CDR1 reads SGHDN; CDR2 reads FVKESK. The CDR3 region is CASSLNSGAEQYF. The DNA of the CDR3 is TGTGCCAGCAGCCTTAATTCGGGGGCCGAGCAGTACTTC.

The chain is built from TRBV7-2 and TRBJ1-1; D gene unclear. From germline, CDR1 is SGHTA and CDR2 FQGNSA. The germline V and J ends were trimmed by 4 bases and 0 bases, with 9 bases remaining between them. The CDR3 length is 14 residues. The CDR3 DNA reads as TGTGCCAGCAGCTCCGGACGGTTGAACACTGAAGCTTTCTTT. Its translation is CASSSGRLNTEAFF.

The J gene is TRBJ1-5, the V gene TRBV4-1; 10 bases fit TRBD1. The junction had 20 bases not matched to a gene; V was cut back by 0 bases and J by 3 bases. This CDR3 has 22 amino acids. CDR1 is MGHRA, CDR2 YSYEKL, per germline. The CDR3 DNA follows: TGCGCCAGCAGCCAAGAGCCTAGAGGGACAGGGGCACTAAGAAGGGTCAATCAGCCCCAGCATTTT. This sequence encodes CASSQEPRGTGALRRVNQPQHF.

This chain joins TRBV7-2 and TRBJ1-2; 7 bases align to TRBD1. Unmatched junction bases numbered 4, after V lost 3 bases and J lost 6 bases. CDR1 and CDR2 from the germline V gene are SGHTA and FQGNSA. The CDR3 totals 13 residues. CDR3 sequence: CASSFSGGNGYTF. In nucleotides, the CDR3 is TGTGCCAGCAGCTTCTCAGGGGGTAATGGCTACACCTTC.

V usage is TRBV6-4 and J usage is TRBJ1-4, with D unclear. The CDR3 is 14 residues long. The V gene's germline CDR1 is MRHNA and CDR2 SNTAGT. Trimming left V 5 bases short and J 8 bases short, with 15 bases between. The CDR3 sequence is CASSPSGATEKLFF. The DNA for the CDR3 is TGTGCCAGCAGTCCCTCGGGCGCAACCGAAAAACTGTTTTTT.

This clone occurred once. For the CDR3, the DNA is TGTGCCTGGAGTGTAGTCCGGGGGCCTACCGGGGAGCTGTTTTTT. As protein: CAWSVVRGPTGELFF. The V gene is TRBV30, the J gene TRBJ2-2; D might be TRBD1 or TRBD2, each matching 6 bases. Germline loops: CDR1 GTSNPN, CDR2 SVGIG (reference sequence). The CDR3 has 15 residues. V was pared by 0 bases and J by 5 bases, with 13 bases between.

The chain links TRBV4-2 to TRBJ2-5; 7 bases are a match to TRBD2. Germline CDR1 and CDR2: LGHNA and YNFKEQ. Trimming took 3 bases from V and 11 from J; bases not matched to a gene: 9. CDR3 length: 13 residues. For the CDR3, the DNA is TGTGCCAGCAGCCAGGGGGGGGACGGACATCAGTACTTC. It specifies CASSQGGDGHQYF.

The genes are TRBV5-1 and TRBJ2-7; D is possibly TRBD1 (6 bases). Trimming took 3 bases from V and 0 from J, leaving 13 bases between them. The CDR3 is 15 residues long. The germline CDR1 and CDR2 sequences are SGHRS and YFSETQ. The CDR3 spells CASSSGDLSSYEQYF. In DNA, the CDR3 is TGCGCCAGCAGCTCAGGGGATTTAAGCTCCTACGAGCAGTACTTC.

The genes are TRBV3-1 (or the pseudogene TRBV3-2) and TRBJ1-4; no clear D gene. The CDR3 has 12 residues. Germline V gene data show CDR1 as LGHDT and CDR2 as YNNKEL (reference sequence). Trimming removed 4 bases from V and 7 bases from J, with 7 bases in between. The DNA of the CDR3 is TGTGCCAGCAGCCTCATAGGTGAAAAACTGTTTTTT. Protein sequence: CASSLIGEKLFF.

The V and J genes are TRBV5-1 and TRBJ1-4; D remains unclear. Germline values: CDR1 SGHRS, CDR2 YFSETQ. The CDR3 has 13 residues. Trimming removed 0 bases at V and 5 bases at J, with 5 bases between. The CDR3 sequence: CASSLGPNEKLFF. CDR3 sequence (DNA): TGCGCCAGCAGCTTGGGTCCGAATGAAAAACTGTTTTTT.

The sample holds a few counts of this clone. The CDR3 sequence is CAISADRGNSPLHF. The DNA of the CDR3 is TGTGCCATCAGTGCAGACAGGGGAAATTCACCCCTCCACTTT. The gene calls are TRBV10-3 and TRBJ1-6; 8 bases align to TRBD1. This CDR3 is built from 14 residues. V trimming: 4 bases; J trimming: 7 bases; junction bases outside the gene matches: 3. CDR1 is ENHRY and CDR2 is SYGVKD in the germline V gene.

The chain has TRBV11-3 and TRBJ2-2; 14 bases are shared with TRBD2. V was pared by 7 bases and J by 5 bases, with 15 bases of the junction left unmatched. Germline V gives CDR1 SGHNT, CDR2 YENEEA. The CDR3 loop spans 19 amino acids. DNA for the CDR3: TGTGCCAGCAATAGAGGACTAGCGGGGGGATCGATGGAAACCGGGGAGCTGTTTTTT. Amino acids: CASNRGLAGGSMETGELFF.

The V and J genes are TRBV5-1 and TRBJ2-3, with 9 bases matching TRBD1. The J segment lost 10 bases and the V segment lost 0 bases, leaving 9 bases of the junction unmatched. Germline V gene lookup returns CDR1 SGHRS and CDR2 YFSETQ. This CDR3 has 15 amino acids. The DNA of the CDR3 is TGCGCCAGCAGCTTGGCCACAGGGGGCGCCCCTCCGCAGTATTTT. Translated: CASSLATGGAPPQYF.

A remark on this clone: Other DNA sequences in the same sample also yield this CDR3. V is TRBV7-3 and J is TRBJ1-1; D remains ambiguous. V was cut by 5 bases and J by 0 bases, with 7 bases left in between. The CDR3 contains 13 residues. Germline-derived CDR1 and CDR2 are SGHTA and FQGTGA. In DNA, the CDR3 is TGTGCCAGCAGCCGGGGAGTGAACACTGAAGCTTTCTTT. Encoded protein: CASSRGVNTEAFF.

V usage is TRBV6-5 and J usage is TRBJ1-5; D is uncertain. Germline V gene sequence: CDR1 MNHEY, CDR2 SVGAGI. V was trimmed by 0 bases and J by 5 bases, leaving 5 bases between them. The CDR3 sequence is 13 residues long. For the CDR3, the DNA is TGTGCCAGCAGTTACTCGAACCATCAGCCCCAGCATTTT. Amino acids: CASSYSNHQPQHF.

This sequence joins TRBV27 and TRBJ1-4; D gene uncertain. Trimming cost V 6 bases and J 8 bases, with 19 bases left between them. Germline loops: CDR1 MNHEY, CDR2 SMNVEV (reference sequence). This CDR3 has 15 residues. The CDR3 sequence is CASRGGGNYGEKLFF. The CDR3 DNA reads as TGTGCCAGCAGGGGTGGAGGGAATTACGGGGAAAAACTGTTTTTT.

The chain uses TRBV29-1 and TRBJ1-2; D gene uncertain. CDR3 length equals 14 residues. CDR1 and CDR2 from the germline V gene are SQVTM and ANQGSEA. V was trimmed by 5 bases and J by 6 bases, leaving 19 bases between them. DNA for the CDR3: TGCAGCGTTAGCCGGGGAAGCTTCTTCGATGGCTACACCTTC. Translated: CSVSRGSFFDGYTF.

This chain links TRBV19 with TRBJ1-2; the D is unclear. V lost 3 bases, J lost 3 bases, and 11 bases lay in between. This CDR3 has 14 residues. The germline gives CDR1 LNHDA, CDR2 SQIVND (reference sequence). The CDR3 is CASSIGPGDYGYTF. CDR3 nucleotide sequence: TGTGCCAGTAGTATCGGCCCGGGAGACTATGGCTACACCTTC. The full variable domain, its missing parts supplied by reference TRBV19 and TRBJ1-2, is DGGITQSPKYLFRKEGQNVTLSCEQNLNHDAMYWYRQDPGQGLRLIYYSQIVNDFQKGDIAEGYSVSREKKESFPLTVTSAQKNPTAFYLCASSIGPGDYGYTFGSGTRLTVV.

This chain joins TRBV5-6 and TRBJ2-7; 7 bases are a match to TRBD1. CDR3 size: 15 residues. The germline V gene has CDR1 SGHDT and CDR2 YYEEEE. Losses at the gene ends were 5 bases for V and 4 bases for J; bases not matched to a gene: 12. In DNA, the CDR3 is TGTGCCAGCAGTTACGGGCCCGGGACAGAATACGAGCAGTACTTC. Its translation: CASSYGPGTEYEQYF.

The chain carries TRBV7-9 and TRBJ2-7, with D possibly TRBD1 on 6 matching bases. V lost 5 bases, J lost 0 bases, and 14 bases lay in between. This CDR3 contains 15 residues. The germline CDR1 and CDR2 sequences are SEHNR and FQNEAQ (reference sequence). The CDR3 loop reads CASSRPGTNSYEQYF. CDR3 sequence (DNA): TGTGCCAGCAGCCGGCCCGGGACAAACTCCTACGAGCAGTACTTC.

The J gene is TRBJ2-1, the V gene TRBV30; 10 nucleotides agree with TRBD1. CDR1 and CDR2 (germline): GTSNPN, SVGIG (reference sequence). The CDR3 loop spans 14 amino acids. With V trimmed by 1 base and J by 5 bases, 2 bases remained unmatched. The chain's CDR3 is CAWSAGQGDNEQFF. CDR3 DNA sequence: TGTGCCTGGAGTGCTGGACAGGGGGACAATGAGCAGTTCTTC.